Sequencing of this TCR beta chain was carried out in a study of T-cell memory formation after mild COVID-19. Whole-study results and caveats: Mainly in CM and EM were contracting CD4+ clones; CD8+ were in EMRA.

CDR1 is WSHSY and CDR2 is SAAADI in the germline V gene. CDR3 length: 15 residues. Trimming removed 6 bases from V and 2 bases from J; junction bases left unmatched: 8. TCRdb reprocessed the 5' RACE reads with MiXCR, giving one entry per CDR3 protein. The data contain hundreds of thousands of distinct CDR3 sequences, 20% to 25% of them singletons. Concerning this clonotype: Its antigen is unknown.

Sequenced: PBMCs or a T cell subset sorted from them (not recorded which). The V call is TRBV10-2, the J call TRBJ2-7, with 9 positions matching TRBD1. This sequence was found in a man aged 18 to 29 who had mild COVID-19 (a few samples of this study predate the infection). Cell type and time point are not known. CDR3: CASRRGQGRTYEQYF. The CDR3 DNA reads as TGCGCCAGCAGACGAGGACAGGGGCGAACCTACGAGCAGTACTTC.